In its sample, the clone carrying this T cell receptor (beta chain) was seen many times. Ophthalmopathy patients had moderate-to-severe active disease, CAS ≥3, NOSPECS ≥4, and disease duration under 3 months. Patients with uncontrolled infections, other autoimmune diseases, pregnancy or lactation were excluded. Researchers amplified the TCR beta CDR3 regions from RNA transcripts. The HTBI primer set drove a first-round RT-PCR of the TCR CDR3. Each CDR3 protein is one row after TCRdb ran MiXCR on the multiplex PCR reads. The sample has about 410,000 distinct CDR3 sequences, approximately 14% seen once. The source of the sample is a study of T cells in Graves' hyperthyroidism and ophthalmopathy. This sequence was found in a woman in her 30s with Graves' ophthalmopathy. Sequences were obtained from blood.

The CDR3 region is CASNPRTSGGQETQYF. In DNA form, the CDR3 reads TGTGCCAGCAACCCCAGAACTAGCGGGGGGCAAGAGACCCAGTACTTC. The rearrangement joins TRBV6-1 to TRBJ2-5, with TRBD2 matching over 12 bases. The CDR3 extends over 16 amino acids. In germline, CDR1 is MNHNS, CDR2 SASEGT. The junction had 8 bases not matched to a gene; V was cut back by 7 bases and J by 2 bases.